The 9 T cell receptor beta chains presented below share a single source sample, sequenced in a study of post-analysis software for immune sequencing data. General study results and limits: TRBV5-6, TRBV5-1 and TRBV20-1 belonged to a set of roughly 5 TRBV segments that were more frequent in patients than controls.

The antigens for these receptors are not known. cDNA libraries of TCR beta carried unique molecular identifiers. TCRdb independently ran MiXCR on the PCR reads; one entry per CDR3 protein. The sample contains over 700,000 distinct CDR3 sequences, 30% of which appear only once. Sequenced input: blood. These receptors were obtained from a girl aged 10 to 17 with multiple sclerosis.

This clonotype occurred a few times. CDR3 nucleotides: TGTGCCAGCAGTCTCAACGTACTAGCGGGGGCGCAGTATTTT. This sequence encodes CASSLNVLAGAQYF. The chain uses TRBV6-2 or TRBV6-3 and TRBJ2-3, with 11 nucleotides matching TRBD2. The J segment lost 10 bases and the V segment lost 5 bases, leaving 8 bases of the junction unmatched. The CDR3 length is 14 residues. Germline V lookup: CDR1 MNHEY, CDR2 SVGEGT.

The genes are TRBV7-2 and TRBJ2-5; no clear D gene. Germline CDR1 SGHTA, CDR2 FQGNSA. V was pared by 1 base and J by 11 bases, with 11 bases between. CDR3 size: 12 residues. The CDR3 DNA is TGTGCCAGCAGCTTAGGCCACAATGAGCAGTACTTC. It yields the protein CASSLGHNEQYF. Full variable domain (outside the CDR3, taken from reference TRBV7-2 and TRBJ2-5): GAGVSQSPSNKVTEKGKDVELRCDPISGHTALYWYRQSLGQGLEFLIYFQGNSAPDKSGLPSDRFSAERTGGSVSTLTIQRTQQEDSAVYLCASSLGHNEQYFGPGTRLLVL.

The chain carries TRBV7-8 and TRBJ2-7, with D perhaps given as TRBD1 or TRBD2 (5 bases each). The germline V and J ends were trimmed by 3 bases and 4 bases, with 25 bases remaining between them. The CDR3 contains 18 residues. Germline assignment: CDR1 SGHVS and CDR2 FQNEAQ. CDR3: CASSLVPVRGRRLYEQYF. CDR3 coding DNA: TGTGCCAGCAGCTTGGTCCCCGTTCGGGGACGTCGCCTATACGAGCAGTACTTC.

The rearrangement joins TRBV12-3 or TRBV12-4 to TRBJ1-5; a possible D gene is TRBD1 (5 bases). Deletions cut 6 bases from V and 5 bases from J, with 17 bases between. There are 15 residues in the CDR3. CDR3 nucleotides: TGTGCCAGCAGCCCGGCGGGACGGGAAGATCAGCCCCAGCATTTT. It translates to CASSPAGREDQPQHF.

This chain uses TRBV27 with TRBJ2-3; a weak D match, TRBD2 (6 bases). Trimming stripped 2 bases from V and 1 base from J, with 10 bases between. The CDR3 extends over 15 amino acids. CDR1 and CDR2 from the germline V gene are MNHEY and SMNVEV (reference sequence). CDR3 coding DNA: TGTGCCAGCAGTTTACGGGGGATGGGCACAGATACGCAGTATTTT. This translates into CASSLRGMGTDTQYF.

Comments on this clonotype: A read error is likely, as this CDR3 ends without the conserved phenylalanine or tryptophan. The rearrangement joins TRBV11-2 to TRBJ1-1; D unclear. Trimming took 1 base from V and 1 from J, leaving 4 bases between them. The CDR3 runs 13 residues. Germline CDR1 and CDR2: SGHAT and FQNNGV. The CDR3 protein is CASSLGANTEAFL. The CDR3 DNA follows: TGTGCCAGCAGCTTAGGCGCGAACACTGAAGCTTTCCTT.

This clonotype was observed a few times. The chain uses TRBV4-3 and TRBJ2-3; a possible D gene is TRBD1 (7 bases). The V and J ends lost 6 bases and 0 bases respectively, with 13 bases between them. The CDR3 sequence is 15 residues long. Germline assignment: CDR1 LGHNA and CDR2 YSLEER. CDR3 sequence: CASSWRGLSTDTQYF. DNA of the CDR3: TGCGCCAGCAGTTGGAGGGGGCTTAGCACAGATACGCAGTATTTT.

The chain carries TRBV29-1 and TRBJ2-1, with 7 bases aligning to TRBD1. Germline CDR1 and CDR2: SQVTM and ANQGSEA. The CDR3 has 15 amino acids. The ends lost 5 bases at V and 4 bases at J; junction bases unmatched: 11. CDR3 residues: CSVQGTDPQYNEQFF. CDR3 DNA: TGCAGCGTTCAAGGGACAGACCCGCAATACAATGAGCAGTTCTTC.

This clonotype was seen more than once but under ten times. The rearrangement uses TRBV12-3 or TRBV12-4 and TRBJ2-3; 9 bases are shared with TRBD2. The CDR3 length is 17 residues. After removal of 5 bases from V and 0 bases from J, the junction contained 9 bases not matched to a gene. The CDR3 sequence: CASSRERLAASTDTQYF. As DNA, the CDR3 is TGTGCCAGCAGTAGAGAACGACTAGCGGCTAGCACAGATACGCAGTATTTT.